Presented here are 29 T cell receptor beta chains from one specimen sequenced in a study of control samples from healthy donors and cancer patients. Profiling relied on immunoSEQ multiplex PCR, and the TCRdb table lists in-frame clones only, not all of them. The table includes roughly 130,000 clones, roughly 92% detected once. The sequenced sample consisted of blood. The receptors originated from a man aged 25 to 40 in good health.

The chain combines TRBV6-1 with TRBJ2-3, with no clear D. Germline lookup yields CDR1 MNHNS and CDR2 SASEGT. Trimming removed 2 bases at V and 8 bases at J, with 11 bases between. The length of the CDR3 is 13 residues. CDR3 amino acids: CASSEPRSPTQYF. CDR3 sequence (DNA): TGTGCCAGCAGTGAACCTAGGAGCCCTACGCAGTATTTT.

This clone was seen a few times. The V gene is TRBV28, the J gene TRBJ1-5, with D maybe TRBD1 (5 bases). This CDR3 is 12 amino acids long. The V gene's germline CDR1 is MDHEN and CDR2 SYDVKM. Trimming pared 6 bases from V and 5 bases from J, leaving 8 bases between. In DNA form, the CDR3 reads TGTGCCAGCAGCCGGGGGGATCAGCCCCAGCATTTT. This gives the protein CASSRGDQPQHF.

The CDR3 bases are TGTGCCAGTTATAGCGGGGCAGCCGCTTACGAGCAGTACTTC. Translated: CASYSGAAAYEQYF. The chain uses TRBV28 and TRBJ2-7, with 8 bases lining up with TRBD2. CDR1 and CDR2 from the germline V gene are MDHEN and SYDVKM. Trimming removed 9 bases from V and 4 bases from J; junction bases left unmatched: 11. The CDR3 is made up of 14 amino acids.

The rearrangement links TRBV5-6 to TRBJ2-2, with unresolved D. V dropped 2 bases and J dropped 5 bases, with 16 bases sitting between them. CDR1 and CDR2 from the germline V gene are SGHDT and YYEEEE. CDR3 length: 16 residues. In DNA form, the CDR3 reads TGTGCCAGCAGCTTTATTTTGGGCATTAGGACCGGGGAGCTGTTTTTT. Its protein is CASSFILGIRTGELFF.

V and J are TRBV27 and TRBJ1-5; unclear D gene. Trimming pared 3 bases from V and 7 bases from J, leaving 10 bases between. The CDR3 length is 13 residues. CDR1 MNHEY and CDR2 SMNVEV come from the germline V gene (reference sequence). CDR3 coding DNA: TGTGCCAGCAGTTTGGCTGTCGCGCAGCCCCAGCATTTT. Its protein is CASSLAVAQPQHF.

V usage is TRBV5-1 and J usage is TRBJ1-1; D gene ambiguous. The CDR3 covers 13 residues. V dropped 0 bases and J dropped 4 bases, with 7 bases sitting between them. Germline-derived CDR1 and CDR2 are SGHRS and YFSETQ. The CDR3 sequence is CASSLDSSTEAFF. The DNA for the CDR3 is TGCGCCAGCAGCTTGGACAGTTCCACTGAAGCTTTCTTT.

This sequence joins TRBV30 and TRBJ2-1, with D possibly being TRBD1 or TRBD2 (5 bases each). The germline CDR1 and CDR2 sequences are GTSNPN and SVGIG (reference sequence). The CDR3 runs to 13 residues. Trimming took 4 bases from V and 6 from J, leaving 13 bases between them. The CDR3 region is CAWTGSALNEQFF. CDR3 in DNA: TGTGCCTGGACAGGGAGTGCCCTCAATGAGCAGTTCTTC.

This chain connects TRBV3-1 (or the pseudogene TRBV3-2) to TRBJ2-5; TRBD2 matches 13 bases. Germline assignment: CDR1 LGHDT and CDR2 YNNKEL (reference sequence). The CDR3 has 17 amino acids. With 4 bases clipped from V and 7 bases from J, the junction kept 12 bases outside the gene matches. CDR3 loop: CASSRQNVTSGRWTQYF. The CDR3 nucleotides read TGTGCCAGCAGCCGACAGAACGTGACTAGCGGGAGGTGGACCCAGTACTTC.

This chain connects TRBV7-9 to TRBJ1-2; 8 nucleotides match TRBD1. J lost 5 bases, V lost 6 bases, and 2 bases had no gene match. CDR3 length: 12 amino acids. Germline values: CDR1 SEHNR, CDR2 FQNEAQ (reference sequence). The CDR3 DNA follows: TGTGCCAGCAGAAACAGGGGGTATGGCTACACCTTC. Translation gives CASRNRGYGYTF.

The chain employs TRBV28 and TRBJ2-1, with D tentatively TRBD2 (6 bases). Per germline, CDR1 MDHEN and CDR2 SYDVKM. V lost 8 bases and J 6 bases, leaving 23 bases between the germline ends. The length of the CDR3 is 16 residues. The CDR3 here is CASRGGQTRVSNEQFF. In DNA, the CDR3 is TGTGCCAGCCGCGGAGGGCAGACTAGGGTTAGCAATGAGCAGTTCTTC. Based on the CDR3 plus reference TRBV28 and TRBJ2-1, the full variable domain is DVKVTQSSRYLVKRTGEKVFLECVQDMDHENMFWYRQDPGLGLRLIYFSYDVKMKEKGDIPEGYSVSREKKERFSLILESASTNQTSMYLCASRGGQTRVSNEQFFGPGTRLTVL.

The chain links TRBV30 to TRBJ1-2; 8 nucleotides agree with TRBD1. Germline lookup yields CDR1 GTSNPN and CDR2 SVGIG (reference sequence). The CDR3 is made up of 13 amino acids. The J segment lost 8 bases and the V segment lost 2 bases, leaving 7 bases of the junction unmatched. The CDR3 nucleotides read TGTGCCTGGAGTTCCTACGACAGGGGAGGCTACACCTTC. Its protein product is CAWSSYDRGGYTF.

Points on this clone: Other DNA sequences in this specimen translate into the identical CDR3. The chain is built from TRBV20-1 and TRBJ2-3; the D is unclear. Germline values: CDR1 DFQATT, CDR2 SNEGSKA (reference sequence). The CDR3 has 11 residues. The germline V and J ends were trimmed by 4 bases and 2 bases, with 4 bases remaining between them. The CDR3 sequence is CSANPTDTQYF. The CDR3 DNA reads as TGCAGTGCTAACCCCACAGATACGCAGTATTTT.

The V call is TRBV14, the J call TRBJ1-1; D may be TRBD1 (5 bases). Germline V lookup: CDR1 SGHDN, CDR2 FVKESK. The ends were cut back, 5 bases at V and 5 bases at J, with 9 bases in the middle. This CDR3 contains 12 residues. CDR3: CASSSGWTEAFF. As DNA, the CDR3 is TGTGCCAGCAGCTCAGGGTGGACTGAAGCTTTCTTT.

Comment on this clone: The sample carries other DNA sequences with the same CDR3. The chain combines TRBV19 with TRBJ2-3; D is ambiguous. Per germline, CDR1 LNHDA and CDR2 SQIVND (reference sequence). CDR3 length: 15 amino acids. Trimming shortened V by 0 bases and J by 0 bases, and 7 bases separated the two germline ends. CDR3 DNA sequence: TGTGCCAGTAGTATAGAAGGAGCTAGCACAGATACGCAGTATTTT. Amino acid sequence: CASSIEGASTDTQYF. Full variable domain (remainder filled in from reference TRBV19 and TRBJ2-3): DGGITQSPKYLFRKEGQNVTLSCEQNLNHDAMYWYRQDPGQGLRLIYYSQIVNDFQKGDIAEGYSVSREKKESFPLTVTSAQKNPTAFYLCASSIEGASTDTQYFGPGTRLTVL.

The chain employs TRBV28 and TRBJ1-2; D gene unclear. V gave up 8 bases and J gave up 1 base, with 5 bases separating them. The germline CDR1 and CDR2 sequences are MDHEN and SYDVKM. The CDR3 contains 11 residues. CDR3 nucleotide sequence: TGTGCCAGCGTGGGTAACTATGGCTACACCTTC. Its translation: CASVGNYGYTF.

The chain has TRBV6-1 and TRBJ2-5, with 8 nucleotides matching TRBD1. The CDR3 contains 12 residues. V was clipped by 10 bases and J by 2 bases; unmatched bases: 3. Germline V gives CDR1 MNHNS, CDR2 SASEGT. The CDR3 nucleotides are TGTGCCACCAGGGACAGGCAAGAGACCCAGTACTTC. Protein product: CATRDRQETQYF.

This clone occurred once. The chain recombines TRBV6-6 with TRBJ2-7, with D possibly matching TRBD2 (6 bases). Trimming left V 5 bases short and J 2 bases short, with 22 bases between. The CDR3 contains 17 residues. Germline V CDR1 and CDR2: MNHNY, SVGAGI (reference sequence). CDR3 sequence: CASSGSRSLARPYEQYF. As DNA, the CDR3 is TGTGCCAGCAGTGGATCCCGTTCACTAGCCCGACCCTACGAGCAGTACTTC.

A word on this clone: Mismatch with germline at one junction end may stem from a read error. This chain joins TRBV6-2 or TRBV6-3 and TRBJ2-7; D is unresolved. CDR1 and CDR2 (germline): MNHEY, SVGEGT. CDR3 length equals 11 residues. This CDR3 is CAGSYSSEQYF. The CDR3 DNA sequence: TGTGCCGGCAGTTATTCGAGCGAGCAGTACTTC.

DNA of the CDR3: TGTGCCAGCAGTTTCCAACACCAGACAGAAGCGAACACTGAAGCTTTCTTT. This sequence encodes CASSFQHQTEANTEAFF. This chain joins TRBV28 and TRBJ1-1; tentatively, D is TRBD1 (5 bases). This CDR3 has 17 residues. V was cut by 3 bases and J by 1 base, with 18 bases left in between. Looked up from germline, CDR1 is MDHEN and CDR2 is SYDVKM.

The chain uses TRBV6-4 and TRBJ2-1; a weak D match, TRBD2 (5 bases). The CDR3 totals 16 residues. V lost 0 bases, J lost 10 bases, and 19 bases lay in between. The germline V gene has CDR1 MRHNA and CDR2 SNTAGT. CDR3 loop: CASSDSKNGEVSEQFF. In nucleotides, the CDR3 is TGTGCCAGCAGTGACTCGAAAAACGGGGAAGTCAGCGAGCAGTTCTTC.

This chain uses TRBV5-6 with TRBJ1-5, with TRBD1 matching over 7 bases. V gave up 2 bases and J gave up 5 bases; unmatched junction bases: 7. The germline V gene encodes CDR1 SGHDT and CDR2 YYEEEE. The CDR3 extends over 15 amino acids. DNA for the CDR3: TGTGCCAGCAGCTTACTCCGGGACAGATATCAGCCCCAGCATTTT. Translating gives CASSLLRDRYQPQHF.

The chain is built from TRBV18 and TRBJ1-2, with a tentative D call TRBD1 (6 bases). The CDR3 runs to 14 residues. V lost 3 bases and J 5 bases, leaving 13 bases between the germline ends. CDR1 is KGHSH and CDR2 is LQKENI in the germline V gene. CDR3 DNA: TGTGCCAGCTCACCCGAACAGGGCAAATATGGCTACACCTTC. Its protein product is CASSPEQGKYGYTF.

This chain joins TRBV29-1 and TRBJ1-2; 8 nucleotides match TRBD1. The CDR3 sequence is 11 residues long. V shed 6 bases and J 6 bases; nucleotides not matched to a gene: 3. Germline CDR1 reads SQVTM; CDR2 reads ANQGSEA. The CDR3, as DNA: TGCAGCGTCCGGACAGGGCATGGCTACACCTTC. Protein: CSVRTGHGYTF.

V gene TRBV30 combines with J gene TRBJ2-1; D perhaps matches TRBD2 (6 bases). Germline CDR1 GTSNPN, CDR2 SVGIG (reference sequence). The CDR3 contains 14 residues. V lost 7 bases and J 4 bases, leaving 17 bases between the germline ends. For the CDR3, the DNA is TGTGCCTTGTCCCTAGGACTATTATACAATGAGCAGTTCTTC. This gives the protein CALSLGLLYNEQFF.

The chain is built from TRBV27 and TRBJ2-7; tentative D call: TRBD2 (6 bases). The V end lost 3 bases, the J end lost 6 bases, and 15 bases lay between the germline ends. The CDR3 is 14 residues long. CDR1 is MNHEY, CDR2 SMNVEV, per germline (reference sequence). The CDR3 sequence is CASSFIGGLREQYF. CDR3 coding DNA: TGTGCCAGCAGTTTTATCGGGGGACTTCGCGAGCAGTACTTC.

V gene TRBV27 combines with J gene TRBJ2-7; maybe TRBD1 (6 bases). This CDR3 region has 13 residues. The V and J ends lost 3 bases and 2 bases respectively, with 8 bases between them. In germline, CDR1 is MNHEY, CDR2 SMNVEV (reference sequence). CDR3 coding DNA: TGTGCCAGCAGTTTCGGACAGACCTACGAGCAGTACTTC. This sequence encodes CASSFGQTYEQYF.

J is TRBJ2-7 and V is TRBV19; D is undetermined. Trimming left V 3 bases short and J 1 base short, with 10 bases between. This CDR3 region has 14 residues. Per the germline V gene, CDR1 is LNHDA and CDR2 is SQIVND (reference sequence). In DNA form, the CDR3 reads TGTGCCAGTAGTATGGCTGCAGGTTCCTACGAGCAGTACTTC. It yields the protein CASSMAAGSYEQYF.

The J gene is TRBJ2-1, the V gene TRBV15; D might be TRBD1 (6 bases). Germline V gene sequence: CDR1 LNHNV, CDR2 YYDKDF (reference sequence). CDR3 length: 17 amino acids. Trimming pared 1 base from V and 2 bases from J, leaving 15 bases between. CDR3 DNA sequence: TGTGCCACCAGCAGAGGCAGACAGGTAGGAGCCTACAATGAGCAGTTCTTC. Protein sequence: CATSRGRQVGAYNEQFF.

V gene TRBV7-6 combines with J gene TRBJ1-3; a weak D match, TRBD1 (5 bases). Trimming shortened V by 1 base and J by 1 base, and 5 bases separated the two germline ends. This CDR3 comprises 14 residues. In germline, CDR1 is SGHVS, CDR2 FNYEAQ. CDR3 residues: CASSLGGSGNTIYF. The CDR3, as DNA: TGTGCCAGCAGCTTAGGGGGGTCTGGAAACACCATATATTTT.